Described below is a single T cell receptor beta chain sequence and its context. The antigen is unknown. Germline values: CDR1 SGHTA, CDR2 FQGNSA. The V gene end was trimmed by 1 base and the J gene end by 4 bases; junction bases not matched to a gene: 3. The CDR3 is 15 amino acids. Clones were read by immunoSEQ multiplex PCR, and TCRdb kept only the in-frame ones, dropping some. The sample lists 150,000 to 200,000 clones; around nine tenths were seen once. The data were obtained in a study of cytomegalovirus exposure and HLA in healthy donors. Across the study: The same platform was used for the 110 or so validation repertoires and the roughly 640 first-cohort repertoires, a later analysis reported.

Study-wide results and limits: For most TCR sequences rarity was the rule, although some public TCRs occurred in many donors. A list of roughly 180 TCR beta chains associated with cytomegalovirus was given. Confirmation was obtained in vitro that a few CMV-associated chains are specific for CMV antigens.

The chain uses TRBV7-2 and TRBJ2-7; TRBD1 agrees at 11 bases. The sequencing input was PBMCs. This TCR came from a man younger than 45 in good health and CMV-seropositive. For the CDR3, the DNA is TGTGCCAGCAGCTTAGGCGGGACAGGGGGTTACGAGCAGTACTTC. It encodes CASSLGGTGGYEQYF.